A selection of T cell receptor beta chains follows, all from one sample in a study of blood T cells in healthy people across ages. Using its own MiXCR run on the 5' RACE reads, TCRdb lists one record per CDR3 protein. The sample records about 630,000 distinct CDR3 sequences, approximately 21% being singletons. Sequencing used blood. These receptors came from a man aged 65 to 85 in good health. Both conserved end residues are part of each CDR3. D genes are given only for firm matches. Clone size is not always given. Where it is, it says once, few, many or a class for expanded clones.

size | J | V | D | DNA | CDR3
few | TRBJ2-7 | TRBV7-2 | - | TGTGCCAGCAGCACCGGACAGTTCTACGAGCAGTACTTC | CASSTGQFYEQYF
- | TRBJ2-2 | TRBV6-2/TRBV6-3 | - | TGTGCCAACAGTTTCGCCAGGATTACGAACACCGGGGAGCTGTTTTTT | CANSFARITNTGELFF
few | TRBJ2-5 | TRBV20-1 | TRBD2 | TGCAGTGCTACTGGGGGAGCGGGAGGTGGGGTCCAAGAGACCCAGTACTTC | CSATGGAGGGVQETQYF
few | TRBJ2-5 | TRBV9 | - | TGTGCCAGCAGCGTAGCGGGAAACAACCAAGAGACCCAGTACTTC | CASSVAGNNQETQYF
- | TRBJ2-2 | TRBV6-1 | TRBD2 | TGTGCCAGCGGCGAGCAGCTAGCGGGAGCGTATAACGGGGAGCTGTTTTTT | CASGEQLAGAYNGELFF
few | TRBJ2-1 | TRBV7-9 | TRBD2 | TGTGCCAGCAGCGAAACCGGGACTAGCGTAAATGAGCAGTTCTTC | CASSETGTSVNEQFF
- | TRBJ2-3 | TRBV28 | TRBD1 | TGTGCCAGCATCTCTTCACAGGGGATAGATACGCAGTATTTT | CASISSQGIDTQYF
- | TRBJ1-2 | TRBV2 | - | TGTGCCAGCAGTGAAGTTGGTAGTGGGGCTAACTATGGCTACACCTTC | CASSEVGSGANYGYTF
- | TRBJ2-1 | TRBV18 | - | TGTGCCAGCTCGCCCATGCAGTTCTTC | CASSPMQFF
- | TRBJ2-2 | TRBV12-3/TRBV12-4 | - | TGTGCCAGCACTCAGGCGAAGGGTGGGGCCGGGGAGCTGTTTTTT | CASTQAKGGAGELFF
- | TRBJ2-5 | TRBV6-5 | TRBD1 | TGTGCCAGCAGTTCCCTGACAGGGTCGGTAGAGACCCAGTACTTC | CASSSLTGSVETQYF
few | TRBJ1-2 | TRBV29-1 | - | TGCAGCGTTGAAGGCAGGGTGGGTGGCTACACCTTC | CSVEGRVGGYTF
- | TRBJ2-2 | TRBV5-1 | TRBD2 | TGCGCCAGCAGACCAATGGCTAGCGGGGCAACCGGGGAACTGTTTTTT | CASRPMASGATGELFF
few | TRBJ2-5 | TRBV6-5 | - | TGTGCCAGCAGATCCCTTCAGACCCAGTACTTC | CASRSLQTQYF
- | TRBJ2-5 | TRBV7-9 | TRBD2 | TGTGCCAGCAGCGTTTCAGGGAGGGGAGAGACCCAGTACTTC | CASSVSGRGETQYF
- | TRBJ1-4 | TRBV28 | - | TGTGCCAGCAGTTTATTTGGGGGCTCGGATGAAAAACTGTTTTTT | CASSLFGGSDEKLFF
- | TRBJ2-6 | TRBV2 | - | TGTGCCAGCAACATGTCCCCCTCTGGGGCCAACGTCCTGACTTTC | CASNMSPSGANVLTF
few | TRBJ1-4 | TRBV5-1 | - | TGCGCCAGCAGCTACCAGGGTGCAACTAATGAAAAACTGTTTTTT | CASSYQGATNEKLFF
- | TRBJ1-1 | TRBV10-2 | - | TGCGCCAGCAGTAAAACAGGTTGGAACACTGAAGCTTTCTTT | CASSKTGWNTEAFF
- | TRBJ1-5 | TRBV5-1 | - | TGCGCCAGCAGCTTGGAAGGTTTGGGTCAGCCCCAGCATTTT | CASSLEGLGQPQHF
- | TRBJ2-1 | TRBV7-3 | - | TGTGCCAGCAGCACTCGAGCATACAATGAGCAGTTCTTC | CASSTRAYNEQFF
few | TRBJ2-1 | TRBV5-1 | TRBD2 | TGCGCCAGCAGCTTGGTCGAGGGGACTAGCAGTGAGCAGTTCTTC | CASSLVEGTSSEQFF